The entry below describes one TCR beta chain. Per the study methods: Cell counts per sample came from amplifying reference gene primers. Assay: immunoSEQ multiplex PCR; the TCRdb copy retains only in-frame clones and omits some. V, J and clone size reflect that table, while D and trimming were determined from the DNA. The table lists about 48,000 clones, approximately 81% of them singletons. The data stem from a study of blood T cell repertoires in COVID-19. CDR1 and CDR2 (germline): GTSNPN, SVGIG (reference sequence). The CDR3 contains 13 residues. The J segment lost 8 bases and the V segment lost 1 base, leaving 3 bases of the junction unmatched.

The chain couples TRBV30 to TRBJ1-4; 8 bases match TRBD1. Sequenced sample: peripheral blood. This sequence was found in an older woman with acute or convalescent COVID-19. Written as DNA, the CDR3 is TGTGCCTGGAGTGGACAGGGGAAGGAAAAACTGTTTTTT. It codes for CAWSGQGKEKLFF.